This passage covers 7 T cell receptor beta chains from one sample sequenced in a study of identical twins. One entry per CDR3 protein, called by TCRdb with MiXCR from the 5' RACE reads. In the table there are approximately 140,000 distinct CDR3 sequences, roughly 3.3% of which are singletons. Source material: memory T cells sorted from blood. The receptors here all came from a man aged 18 to 29 in good health.

This clonotype has a count of ten or more. The genes are TRBV6-1 and TRBJ2-5; TRBD1 matches at 7 bases. The CDR3 has 15 amino acids. Germline loops: CDR1 MNHNS, CDR2 SASEGT. J gave up 4 bases and V 5 bases, and 10 bases lay outside the gene matches. DNA of the CDR3: TGTGCCAGCAGTCGGAAACAGGGGATGCGAGAGACCCAGTACTTC. Translating gives CASSRKQGMRETQYF.

This clonotype was recorded at least ten times. The rearrangement links TRBV27 to TRBJ2-7, with D uncertain. The CDR3 length is 15 residues. Germline CDR1 reads MNHEY; CDR2 reads SMNVEV (reference sequence). Trimming cost V 5 bases and J 0 bases, with 14 bases left between them. CDR3 amino acids: CASSVTGVGSYEQYF. In DNA form, the CDR3 reads TGTGCCAGCAGTGTGACTGGGGTGGGCTCCTACGAGCAGTACTTC.

In this sample, this clonotype turned up many times. The chain carries TRBV7-2 and TRBJ1-5, with no clear D. Per the germline V gene, CDR1 is SGHTA and CDR2 is FQGNSA. This CDR3 comprises 16 residues. V dropped 4 bases and J dropped 1 base, with 14 bases sitting between them. CDR3 DNA sequence: TGTGCCAGCAGCTCCCTCTCTACAATGAGCAATCAGCCCCAGCATTTT. It codes for CASSSLSTMSNQPQHF.

This clonotype was recorded many times. The chain couples TRBV6-4 to TRBJ2-3, with 10 bases lining up with TRBD2. Germline loops: CDR1 MRHNA, CDR2 SNTAGT. V was pared by 3 bases and J by 2 bases, with 2 bases of the junction left unmatched. This CDR3 is built from 15 residues. The CDR3 sequence is CASSELAGTTDTQYF. The CDR3 DNA reads TGTGCCAGCAGTGAACTAGCGGGAACCACAGATACGCAGTATTTT.

This clonotype occurred many times. This chain uses TRBV27 with TRBJ2-2; 12 bases agree with TRBD1. This CDR3 comprises 15 residues. Per germline, CDR1 MNHEY and CDR2 SMNVEV (reference sequence). V shed 7 bases and J 2 bases; nucleotides not matched to a gene: 2. CDR3 sequence reads: CASTGQGANTGELFF. The DNA of the CDR3 is TGTGCCAGCACGGGACAGGGGGCAAACACCGGGGAGCTGTTTTTT.

At least ten counts were recorded for this clonotype. The rearrangement joins TRBV5-1 to TRBJ2-5; no clear D gene. Between the trimmed V and J ends, which lost 0 bases and 2 bases, there was a span of 11 bases. CDR1 is SGHRS and CDR2 is YFSETQ in the germline V gene. The CDR3 loop spans 15 amino acids. The CDR3: CASSLESPAQETQYF. CDR3 nucleotide sequence: TGCGCCAGCAGCTTGGAATCCCCAGCACAAGAGACCCAGTACTTC.

This clonotype came up many times. V gene TRBV4-2 combines with J gene TRBJ1-6; D is ambiguous. V lost 2 bases, J lost 5 bases, and 10 bases lay in between. Germline V gene lookup returns CDR1 LGHNA and CDR2 YNFKEQ. This CDR3 region has 15 residues. CDR3 DNA sequence: TGTGCCAGCAGCCAACAGATTAAGGATAATTCACCCCTCCACTTT. It specifies CASSQQIKDNSPLHF.